Described below is a single T cell receptor beta chain sequence and its context. Adults between roughly 18 and 90 years of age took part from 20 to 25 US areas. Recovered Cohort 3 donors showed two negative PCRs, clearance, or symptom resolution. The assay was immunoSEQ multiplex PCR, and TCRdb's table has in-frame clones only and misses some. The sample lists 300,000 to 400,000 clones; about 90% were seen once. The sample comes from a study of blood T cell repertoires in COVID-19. Per germline, CDR1 SGHNT and CDR2 YYREEE (reference sequence). This CDR3 is built from 17 residues. Trimming removed 3 bases from V and 4 bases from J; junction bases left unmatched: 15.

This TCR came from a woman aged 30 to 39 who had recovered from COVID-19. The source material was PBMCs or T cells enriched from blood (not recorded which). The chain employs TRBV5-4 and TRBJ2-7, with TRBD2 matching 8 bases. CDR3 protein: CASSSPPGTSGGYEQYF. The CDR3 bases are TGTGCCAGCAGCTCCCCACCCGGGACTAGTGGTGGGTACGAGCAGTACTTC.